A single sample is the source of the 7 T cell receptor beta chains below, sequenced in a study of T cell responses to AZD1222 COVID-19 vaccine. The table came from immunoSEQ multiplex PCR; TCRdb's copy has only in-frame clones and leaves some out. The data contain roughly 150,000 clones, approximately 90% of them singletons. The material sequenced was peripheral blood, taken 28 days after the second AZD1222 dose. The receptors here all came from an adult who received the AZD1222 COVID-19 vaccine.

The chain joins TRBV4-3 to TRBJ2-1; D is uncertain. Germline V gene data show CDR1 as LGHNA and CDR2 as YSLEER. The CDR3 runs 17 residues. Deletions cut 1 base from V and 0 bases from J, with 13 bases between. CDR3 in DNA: TGCGCCAGCAGCCAAGGTTCCCGATCCAGCTCCTACAATGAGCAGTTCTTC. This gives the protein CASSQGSRSSSYNEQFF.

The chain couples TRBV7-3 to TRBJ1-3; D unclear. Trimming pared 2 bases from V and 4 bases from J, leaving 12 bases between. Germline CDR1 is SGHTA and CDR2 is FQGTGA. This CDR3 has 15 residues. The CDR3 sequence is CASSLEGSPGNTIYF. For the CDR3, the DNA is TGTGCCAGCAGCTTAGAGGGTAGTCCAGGAAACACCATATATTTT.

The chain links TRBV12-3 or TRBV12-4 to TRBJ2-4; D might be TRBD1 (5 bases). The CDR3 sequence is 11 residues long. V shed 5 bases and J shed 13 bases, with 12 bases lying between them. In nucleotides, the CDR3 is TGTGCCAGCAGTGCCCGACAGCAACAGTACTTC. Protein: CASSARQQQYF.

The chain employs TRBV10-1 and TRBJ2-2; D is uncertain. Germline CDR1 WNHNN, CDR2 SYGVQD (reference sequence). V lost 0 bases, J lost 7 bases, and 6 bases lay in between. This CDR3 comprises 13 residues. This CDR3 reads CASSESFGGELFF. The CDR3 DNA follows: TGCGCCAGCAGTGAGTCATTTGGCGGGGAGCTGTTTTTT.

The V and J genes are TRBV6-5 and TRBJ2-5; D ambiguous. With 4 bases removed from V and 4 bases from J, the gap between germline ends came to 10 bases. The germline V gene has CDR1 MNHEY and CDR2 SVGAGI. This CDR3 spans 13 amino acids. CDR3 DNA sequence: TGTGCCAGCAGTTCCCCATTTGGAGAGACCCAGTACTTC. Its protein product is CASSSPFGETQYF.

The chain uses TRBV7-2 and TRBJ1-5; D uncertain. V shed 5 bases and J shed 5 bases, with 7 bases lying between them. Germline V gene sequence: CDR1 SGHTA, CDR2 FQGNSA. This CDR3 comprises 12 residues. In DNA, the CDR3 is TGTGCCAGCAGCCAACAAGATCAGCCCCAGCATTTT. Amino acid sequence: CASSQQDQPQHF.

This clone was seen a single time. The CDR3 region has the DNA TGTGCCTGGAGTGGCCGGGGCGACACTGAAGCTTTCTTT. The encoded protein is CAWSGRGDTEAFF. The chain recombines TRBV30 with TRBJ1-1; a weak D match, TRBD1 (5 bases). Per germline, CDR1 GTSNPN and CDR2 SVGIG (reference sequence). The CDR3 extends over 13 amino acids. V was trimmed by 1 base and J by 3 bases, leaving 9 bases between them.